This T cell receptor beta chain was captured in a study of cytomegalovirus exposure and HLA in healthy donors. CDR3 length equals 13 residues. Unmatched junction bases numbered 4, after V lost 9 bases and J lost 5 bases. Germline V gene sequence: CDR1 SNHLY, CDR2 FYNNEI. With 60 Vbeta and 13 Jbeta primers, the PCR was carried out. Sequencing was performed with immunoSEQ multiplex PCR; in TCRdb, only in-frame clones are kept and a portion is missing. In the table there are around 200,000 clones, approximately 86% of which are singletons. Source material: PBMCs. The receptor was derived from a woman in her twenties or thirties in good health and CMV-seronegative. This chain connects TRBV2 to TRBJ2-1; 10 nucleotides align to TRBD2. CDR3 sequence reads: CASTSGEDNEQFF. The CDR3 bases are TGTGCCAGTACTAGCGGGGAGGACAATGAGCAGTTCTTC.